The clone carrying this TCR beta chain was counted only a few times. Its matching antigen is unknown. Using CD45RO/CCR7/CD25/CD127/CD95/CD27, CD4+ naive, central memory, regulatory and stem cell-like memory cells were sorted. The data belong to a study of beta chain features in type 1 diabetes. The junction had 7 bases not matched to a gene; V was cut back by 3 bases and J by 0 bases. Germline V gene data show CDR1 as KGHSH and CDR2 as LQKENI. This CDR3 is built from 16 residues. Study observations and caveats: The analysis here could not establish whether HLA type shapes TCRB rearrangement. Across all four CD4+ subsets, people with type 1 diabetes showed modestly shorter TCRB CDR3s.

Every bit of the isolated RNA underwent reverse transcription, so sequencing read expressed TCRB transcripts. TCRdb's table, derived via immunoSEQ multiplex PCR, lists solely in-frame clones and lacks some. In the table there are around 290,000 clones, under 8.5% of which are singletons. This clonotype originated in a woman younger than 35 in good health. The sample was central memory CD4+ T cells from blood. The chain joins TRBV18 to TRBJ1-1, with 7 bases lining up with TRBD1. CDR3 region: CASSPRQGIMNTEAFF. DNA of the CDR3: TGTGCCAGCTCACCTAGACAGGGTATCATGAACACTGAAGCTTTCTTT.